A selection of T cell receptor beta chains follows, all from one sample in a study of early T cells in non-severe SARS-CoV-2 infection. TCRdb used MiXCR to reprocess the 5' RACE reads, holding one entry per CDR3 protein. Of 50,000 to 70,000 distinct CDR3 sequences listed, around 12% are singletons. The sequencing sample was made of whole blood. The receptors here all came from an adult who was a healthcare worker with PCR-confirmed SARS-CoV-2 infection or an uninfected control (not recorded which). The CDR3 runs from the conserved cysteine through the conserved F or W. Fields, in order: D gene, V gene, J gene, clone size, CDR3 protein, CDR3 DNA. The D gene is left open where the match is weak. Clone size is shown for a subset of rows, as once, few, many or a class of expanded clone.

D gene: TRBD2; V gene: TRBV5-4; J gene: TRBJ2-3; clone size: many; CDR3 protein: CASSFIRLAGGTLTDTQYF; CDR3 DNA: TGTGCCAGCAGCTTCATCCGGCTAGCGGGGGGTACTTTGACAGATACGCAGTATTTT
D gene: NA; V gene: TRBV7-9; J gene: TRBJ1-6; clone size: few; CDR3 protein: CASSPFPRTVNSPLHF; CDR3 DNA: TGTGCCAGCAGCCCTTTCCCGAGGACAGTTAATTCACCCCTCCACTTT
D gene: NA; V gene: TRBV11-2; J gene: TRBJ1-2; clone size: few; CDR3 protein: CASSADSRGYTF; CDR3 DNA: TGTGCCAGCAGCGCAGACAGTCGCGGCTACACCTTC
D gene: TRBD2; V gene: TRBV11-2; J gene: TRBJ2-3; clone size: NA; CDR3 protein: CASSLLAGADTQYF; CDR3 DNA: TGTGCCAGCAGCTTACTAGCGGGGGCAGATACGCAGTATTTT
D gene: NA; V gene: TRBV18; J gene: TRBJ1-2; clone size: few; CDR3 protein: CASSPTVAGLRVGYGYTF; CDR3 DNA: TGTGCCAGCTCACCCACGGTGGCAGGCCTGCGTGTAGGCTATGGCTACACCTTC
D gene: NA; V gene: TRBV13; J gene: TRBJ2-3; clone size: many; CDR3 protein: CASSLGHRRGGTDTQYF; CDR3 DNA: TGTGCCAGCAGCTTAGGCCACAGGCGGGGCGGCACAGATACGCAGTATTTT
D gene: TRBD2; V gene: TRBV28; J gene: TRBJ2-7; clone size: few; CDR3 protein: CASCSSGGYEQYF; CDR3 DNA: TGTGCCAGCTGCTCTAGCGGGGGCTACGAGCAGTACTTC
D gene: NA; V gene: TRBV20-1; J gene: TRBJ2-3; clone size: few; CDR3 protein: CSAPTSTDTQYF; CDR3 DNA: TGCAGTGCTCCAACTAGCACAGATACGCAGTATTTT
D gene: NA; V gene: TRBV18; J gene: TRBJ1-2; clone size: many; CDR3 protein: CASSYRESYTF; CDR3 DNA: TGTGCCAGCTCCTACAGGGAGAGCTACACCTTC
D gene: NA; V gene: TRBV4-1; J gene: TRBJ2-7; clone size: few; CDR3 protein: CASSQVGTPTYEQYF; CDR3 DNA: TGCGCCAGCAGCCAAGTTGGGACGCCTACCTACGAGCAGTACTTC
D gene: NA; V gene: TRBV5-1; J gene: TRBJ2-3; clone size: many; CDR3 protein: CASSLGDTSTDTQYF; CDR3 DNA: TGCGCCAGCAGCTTGGGGGACACAAGCACAGATACGCAGTATTTT
D gene: TRBD1; V gene: TRBV5-1; J gene: TRBJ1-2; clone size: many; CDR3 protein: CASSSTGGYGYTF; CDR3 DNA: TGCGCCAGCAGCTCGACAGGGGGCTATGGCTACACCTTC
D gene: TRBD1; V gene: TRBV12-3/TRBV12-4; J gene: TRBJ1-4; clone size: NA; CDR3 protein: CATRTGALMGEKLFF; CDR3 DNA: TGTGCCACCCGGACAGGGGCGCTTATGGGTGAAAAACTGTTTTTT